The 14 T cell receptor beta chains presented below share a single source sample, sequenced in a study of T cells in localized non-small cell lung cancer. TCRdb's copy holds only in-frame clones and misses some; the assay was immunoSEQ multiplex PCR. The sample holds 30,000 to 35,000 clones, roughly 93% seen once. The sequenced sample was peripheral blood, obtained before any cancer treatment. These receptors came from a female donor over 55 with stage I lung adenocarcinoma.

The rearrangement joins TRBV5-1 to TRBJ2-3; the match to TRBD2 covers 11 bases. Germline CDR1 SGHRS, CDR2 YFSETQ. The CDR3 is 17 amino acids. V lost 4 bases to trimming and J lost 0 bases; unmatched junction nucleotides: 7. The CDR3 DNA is TGCGCCAGCAGCCTCCGGACTAGCGGGTCTAGCACAGATACGCAGTATTTT. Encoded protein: CASSLRTSGSSTDTQYF.

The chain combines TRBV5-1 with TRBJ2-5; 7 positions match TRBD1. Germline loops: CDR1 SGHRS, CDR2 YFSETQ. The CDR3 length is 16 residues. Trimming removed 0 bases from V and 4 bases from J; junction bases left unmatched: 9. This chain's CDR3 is CASSLGARGGGETQYF. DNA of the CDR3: TGCGCCAGCAGCTTGGGGGCCAGAGGGGGCGGAGAGACCCAGTACTTC.

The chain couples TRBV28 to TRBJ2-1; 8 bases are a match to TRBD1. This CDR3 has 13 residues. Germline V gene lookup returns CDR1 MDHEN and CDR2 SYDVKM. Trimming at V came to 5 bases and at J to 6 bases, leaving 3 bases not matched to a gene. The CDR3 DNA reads TGTGCCAGCAGTCCGACAGGGGCCAATGAGCAGTTCTTC. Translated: CASSPTGANEQFF.

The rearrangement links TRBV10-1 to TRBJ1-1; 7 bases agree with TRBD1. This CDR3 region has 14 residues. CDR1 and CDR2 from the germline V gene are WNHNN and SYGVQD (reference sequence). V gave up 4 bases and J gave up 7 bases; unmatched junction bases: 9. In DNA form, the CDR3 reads TGCGCCAGCAGTGGGTCCGGGACAGAGAATGAAGCTTTCTTT. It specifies CASSGSGTENEAFF.

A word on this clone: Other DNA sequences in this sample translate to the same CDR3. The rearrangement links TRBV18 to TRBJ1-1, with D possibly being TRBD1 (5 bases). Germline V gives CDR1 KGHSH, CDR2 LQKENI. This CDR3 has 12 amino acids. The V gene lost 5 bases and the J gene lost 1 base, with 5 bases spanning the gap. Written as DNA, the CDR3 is TGTGCCAGCTCAGACAGGAACACTGAAGCTTTCTTT. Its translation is CASSDRNTEAFF.

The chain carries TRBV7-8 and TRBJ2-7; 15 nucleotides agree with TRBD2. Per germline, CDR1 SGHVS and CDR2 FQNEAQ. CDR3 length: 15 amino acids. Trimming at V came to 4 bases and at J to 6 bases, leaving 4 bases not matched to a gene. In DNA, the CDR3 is TGTGCCAGCAGCTCCGGACTAGCGGGGGGGCCCGAGCAGTACTTC. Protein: CASSSGLAGGPEQYF.

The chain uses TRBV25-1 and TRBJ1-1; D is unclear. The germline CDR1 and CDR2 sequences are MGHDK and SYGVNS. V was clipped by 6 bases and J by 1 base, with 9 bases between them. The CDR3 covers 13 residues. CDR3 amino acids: CASSFQENTEAFF. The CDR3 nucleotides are TGTGCCAGCAGCTTCCAGGAGAACACTGAAGCTTTCTTT.

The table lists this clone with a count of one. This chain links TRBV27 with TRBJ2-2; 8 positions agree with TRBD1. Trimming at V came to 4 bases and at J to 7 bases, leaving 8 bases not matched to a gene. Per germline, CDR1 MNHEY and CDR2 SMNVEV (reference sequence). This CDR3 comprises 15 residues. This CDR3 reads CASSYDRGGYGELFF. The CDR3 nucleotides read TGTGCCAGCAGTTACGACAGGGGTGGATACGGGGAGCTGTTTTTT.

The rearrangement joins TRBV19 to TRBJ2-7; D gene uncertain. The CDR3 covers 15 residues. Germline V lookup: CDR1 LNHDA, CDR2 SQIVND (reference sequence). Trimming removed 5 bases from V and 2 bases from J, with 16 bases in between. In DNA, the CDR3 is TGTGCCAGTAGTGTATCTGTAGGTCCCCCCTACGAGCAGTACTTC. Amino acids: CASSVSVGPPYEQYF.

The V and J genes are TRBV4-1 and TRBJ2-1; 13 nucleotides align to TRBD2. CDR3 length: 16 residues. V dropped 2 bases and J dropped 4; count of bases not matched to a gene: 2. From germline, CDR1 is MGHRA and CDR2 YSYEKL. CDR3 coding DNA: TGCGCCAGCAGCCAAACGGGACTAGCGGGATACAATGAGCAGTTCTTC. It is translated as CASSQTGLAGYNEQFF.

CDR3 nucleotide sequence: TGTGCCAGCTCTCGGTCCAGGGGGAGCCAAGAGACCCAGTACTTC. Amino acids: CASSRSRGSQETQYF. The J gene is TRBJ2-5, the V gene TRBV18; 7 bases agree with TRBD1. V shed 6 bases, J shed 1 base, and the junction held 8 bases outside the gene matches. The CDR3 is 15 residues long. CDR1 is KGHSH, CDR2 LQKENI, per germline.

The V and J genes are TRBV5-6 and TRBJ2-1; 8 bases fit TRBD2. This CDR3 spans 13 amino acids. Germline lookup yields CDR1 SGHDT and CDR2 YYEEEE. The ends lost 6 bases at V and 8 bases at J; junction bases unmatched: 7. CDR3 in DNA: TGTGCCAGCATCAGGACTAGCTCGTATGAGCAGTTCTTC. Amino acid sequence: CASIRTSSYEQFF.

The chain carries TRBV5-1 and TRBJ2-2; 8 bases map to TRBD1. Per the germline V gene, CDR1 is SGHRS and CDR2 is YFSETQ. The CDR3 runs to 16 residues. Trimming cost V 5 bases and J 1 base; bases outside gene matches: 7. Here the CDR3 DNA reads TGCGCCAGCAGTCCTGACAGGGGATTGAACACCGGGGAGCTGTTTTTT. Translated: CASSPDRGLNTGELFF.

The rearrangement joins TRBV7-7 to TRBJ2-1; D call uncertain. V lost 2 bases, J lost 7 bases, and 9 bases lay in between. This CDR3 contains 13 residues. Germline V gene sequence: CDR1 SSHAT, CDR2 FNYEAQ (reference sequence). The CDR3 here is CASSLNLDNEQFF. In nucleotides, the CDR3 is TGTGCCAGCAGCTTAAACCTAGATAATGAGCAGTTCTTC.